This TCR beta chain was obtained from a study of siplizumab effects on memory and regulatory T cells. Findings of the study overall: Some alloreactive sequences were traceable to unstimulated CD4+ memory cells, and siplizumab significantly reduced them. Proliferating siplizumab-culture Tregs lacked confirmation of suppressive function. The study found that mappable alloreactive CD4+ clones averaged around 69% Treg-derived with siplizumab and roughly 27% in controls.

The V end lost 2 bases, the J end lost 3 bases, and 3 bases lay between the germline ends. Per the germline V gene, CDR1 is SGHDT and CDR2 is YYEEEE. This CDR3 has 11 amino acids. Some 9.7 x 10^4 TCR templates were assayed per sample. Sequencing used immunoSEQ multiplex PCR; TCRdb keeps in-frame clones, though not all of them. The top ten hold 12% of the sample, which has approximately 100,000 clones, about nine tenths seen once. With respect to this clone: What it binds is not known.

Source material: non-Treg CD4+ T cells sorted from blood. The J gene is TRBJ2-7, the V gene TRBV5-6; the D is unclear. This receptor was obtained from a human donor in good health. CDR3 sequence (DNA): TGTGCCAGCAGCTTACGCTACGAGCAGTACTTC. This encodes CASSLRYEQYF.